The source of this T cell receptor beta chain is a study of vaccination and CD4 T cells after COVID-19. At the level of the study: In the control cultures, a CEFX pool, an HIV-1 Nef pool, or no peptide was supplied.

This clonotype was observed a few times. Its antigen is as yet unknown. The study sequenced cultured CD4+ T cell DNA using the Oncomine TCR Beta short-read assay. MiXCR, run by TCRdb on the PCR reads, gives a single entry per CDR3 protein. The table has about 7,600 distinct CDR3 sequences, around a fifth seen once. The treatment: approximately nine-day PBMC culture with coronavirus spike peptide pools or control peptides (ViraFEST assay). V was cut by 0 bases and J by 0 bases, with 15 bases left in between. Germline CDR1 SEHNR, CDR2 FQNEAQ (reference sequence). The CDR3 is 19 residues long. This sample comprised CD4+ T cells from blood, cultured in vitro, obtained after SARS-CoV-2 vaccination. V is TRBV7-9 and J is TRBJ2-6; possibly TRBD1 for D (6 bases). This sequence was found in a human donor who had recovered from COVID-19. The CDR3 coding sequence is TGTGCCAGCAGCTTAGCTTGGGCAGGGGTGAACTCTGGGGCCAACGTCCTGACTTTC. This encodes CASSLAWAGVNSGANVLTF.